These 21 T cell receptor beta chains were sequenced from one sample in a study of T cells in Graves' hyperthyroidism and ophthalmopathy. Using RNA transcripts as the source, TCR beta CDR3 regions were amplified. The TCR CDR3 was amplified in a first-round RT-PCR using the HTBI primer set. TCRdb redid the calling of the multiplex PCR reads with MiXCR, one entry per CDR3 protein. This repertoire shows about 580,000 distinct CDR3 sequences, roughly 13% found once; its top ten account for more than 5%. The sequenced sample was blood. The receptors derive from a woman in her 30s with Graves' hyperthyroidism that later progressed to Graves' ophthalmopathy.

This chain links TRBV30 with TRBJ2-1, with a tentative D call TRBD1 (5 bases). This CDR3 spans 14 amino acids. The V and J ends lost 0 bases and 10 bases respectively, with 16 bases between them. Germline CDR1 is GTSNPN and CDR2 is SVGIG (reference sequence). In DNA, the CDR3 is TGTGCCTGGAGTGTCCAGTGGGGCTTTTTCGAGCAGTTCTTC. Amino acid sequence: CAWSVQWGFFEQFF.

This clonotype was seen ten or more times. The rearrangement links TRBV20-1 to TRBJ1-1, with 7 bases matching TRBD1. CDR1 is DFQATT and CDR2 is SNEGSKA in the germline V gene (reference sequence). This CDR3 has 13 residues. V was pared by 6 bases and J by 2 bases, with 6 bases of the junction left unmatched. The CDR3 sequence: CSATGTANTEAFF. The CDR3, as DNA: TGCAGTGCCACCGGGACAGCTAACACTGAAGCTTTCTTT.

This clonotype was counted at least ten times. CDR3 coding DNA: TGTGCCAGCAGTTACGTAACAGGGTCCCAAGAGACCCAGTACTTC. Translating gives CASSYVTGSQETQYF. The rearrangement links TRBV6-5 to TRBJ2-5, with D maybe TRBD1 (6 bases). CDR1 and CDR2 (germline): MNHEY, SVGAGI. V lost 2 bases, J lost 1 base, and 11 bases lay in between. This CDR3 is 15 amino acids long.

This clonotype has ten or more counts. The chain is built from TRBV19 and TRBJ1-2; possibly TRBD1 for D (5 bases). Germline V gives CDR1 LNHDA, CDR2 SQIVND (reference sequence). V was trimmed by 8 bases and J by 4 bases, leaving 23 bases between them. The CDR3 consists of 16 residues. The CDR3, as DNA: TGTGCCAGTGCTTTGGAGCCATTCAGCGGGACCTATGGCTACACCTTC. This sequence encodes CASALEPFSGTYGYTF.

The V gene is TRBV19, the J gene TRBJ2-5; D is possibly TRBD1 or TRBD2 (5 bases each). Germline V gene data show CDR1 as LNHDA and CDR2 as SQIVND (reference sequence). The CDR3 has 16 residues. V lost 0 bases, J lost 3 bases, and 14 bases lay in between. This chain's CDR3 is CASSIDPGTVKETQYF. The CDR3 DNA reads TGTGCCAGTAGTATAGATCCCGGGACGGTCAAAGAGACCCAGTACTTC.

On this clonotype itself: This may stem from a read error, because a much larger clone lies one nucleotide away. The chain's CDR3 is CASSPPTPFHEQYF. The CDR3 bases are TGTGCCAGCTCACCACCGACTCCTTTCCACGAGCAGTACTTC. J is TRBJ2-7 and V is TRBV18; D is undetermined. CDR3 length: 14 residues. The V end lost 0 bases, the J end lost 5 bases, and 11 bases lay between the germline ends. Germline V CDR1 and CDR2: KGHSH, LQKENI.

The chain links TRBV7-9 to TRBJ2-2, with 7 positions matching TRBD2. The V and J ends lost 7 bases and 0 bases, in that order; junction bases with no gene match: 14. The CDR3 consists of 18 residues. Germline lookup yields CDR1 SEHNR and CDR2 FQNEAQ (reference sequence). CDR3 loop: CASNPRSGNPTNTGELFF. In DNA, the CDR3 is TGTGCCAGCAACCCCAGAAGCGGGAACCCAACGAACACCGGGGAGCTGTTTTTT.

At least ten counts were recorded for this clonotype. The chain uses TRBV6-2 or TRBV6-3 and TRBJ2-1; 9 positions match TRBD2. The CDR3 length is 15 residues. CDR1 is MNHEY, CDR2 SVGEGT, per germline. The V segment lost 6 bases and the J segment 6 bases; nucleotides outside the gene matches: 9. CDR3 sequence (DNA): TGTGCCAGCAGCCGATTAGCGGGAGAGGGCAATGAGCAGTTCTTC. Translation: CASSRLAGEGNEQFF.

This clonotype was seen at least ten times. The V call is TRBV18, the J call TRBJ1-2; no firm D call. The CDR3 contains 16 residues. Germline V CDR1 and CDR2: KGHSH, LQKENI. The V gene lost 0 bases and the J gene lost 7 bases, with 18 bases spanning the gap. The DNA for the CDR3 is TGTGCCAGCTCACCACCTGCCGGGGAATACGTGGGTGGCTACACCTTC. It is translated as CASSPPAGEYVGGYTF.

There are many counts of this clonotype. The rearrangement links TRBV12-3 or TRBV12-4 to TRBJ1-2; TRBD1 agrees at 10 bases. This CDR3 has 15 residues. Germline trimming cut 7 bases from V and 1 base from J; bases unmatched to any gene: 6. DNA for the CDR3: TGTGCCAGCACCCCCGGGGACAGGGGTAACTATGGCTACACCTTC. It is translated as CASTPGDRGNYGYTF.

This clonotype has a count of ten or more. Germline is not matched at one junction end, which may reflect a read error. V is TRBV20-1 and J is TRBJ2-1; D remains ambiguous. The germline V gene encodes CDR1 DFQATT and CDR2 SNEGSKA (reference sequence). The CDR3 is 14 amino acids. CDR3 in amino acids: CSARGILPYNEQFF. CDR3 coding DNA: TGCAGTGCCAGAGGCATCTTACCCTACAATGAGCAGTTCTTC.

As for this clonotype: The CDR3 does not end in the conserved phenylalanine or tryptophan, so this is likely a read error. The chain combines TRBV5-6 with TRBJ2-5, with a tentative D call TRBD2 (5 bases). This CDR3 comprises 15 residues. Looked up from germline, CDR1 is SGHDT and CDR2 is YYEEEE. Trimming pared 0 bases from V and 1 base from J, leaving 10 bases between. The DNA of the CDR3 is TGTGCCAGCAGCTTGGTGAGCGGCTTCCAAGAGACCCAGTACTCC. Amino acid sequence: CASSLVSGFQETQYS.

Regarding this clonotype: An end of the junction does not agree with germline; a read error may underlie this. The V call is TRBV27, the J call TRBJ2-7, with D possibly TRBD1 on 5 matching bases. In germline, CDR1 is MNHEY, CDR2 SMNVEV (reference sequence). This CDR3 is 13 amino acids long. The CDR3 spells CASSFRASYERYF. CDR3 DNA sequence: TGTGCCAGCAGTTTCAGGGCGAGCTACGAGCGGTACTTC.

This clonotype came up many times. The rearrangement joins TRBV11-2 to TRBJ2-3, with D unresolved. The V and J ends lost 5 bases and 0 bases respectively, with 12 bases between them. CDR1 and CDR2 from the germline V gene are SGHAT and FQNNGV. The CDR3 has 15 amino acids. The CDR3 spells CASSPRTTSTDTQYF. The CDR3 nucleotides read TGTGCCAGCAGCCCCCGGACCACTAGCACAGATACGCAGTATTTT.

This clonotype came up many times. The J gene is TRBJ2-1, the V gene TRBV29-1, with TRBD2 matching over 9 bases. V shed 7 bases, J shed 0 bases, and the junction held 13 bases outside the gene matches. The CDR3 is 17 amino acids. The germline V gene has CDR1 SQVTM and CDR2 ANQGSEA. The CDR3 region has the DNA TGCAGCGCCGCGGGGCGGGAGGGGCCGAGCTCCTACAATGAGCAGTTCTTC. It specifies CSAAGREGPSSYNEQFF.

This chain links TRBV19 with TRBJ2-4, with TRBD2 identical over 10 bases. Germline V lookup: CDR1 LNHDA, CDR2 SQIVND (reference sequence). The CDR3 sequence is 20 residues long. J lost 0 bases, V lost 1 base, and 12 bases had no gene match. The CDR3 spells CASSIAPKVAGGPAKNIQYF. In DNA, the CDR3 is TGTGCCAGTAGTATAGCCCCCAAGGTAGCGGGAGGCCCAGCCAAAAACATTCAGTACTTC. Supplemented by reference TRBV19 and TRBJ2-4, the full variable domain reads DGGITQSPKYLFRKEGQNVTLSCEQNLNHDAMYWYRQDPGQGLRLIYYSQIVNDFQKGDIAEGYSVSREKKESFPLTVTSAQKNPTAFYLCASSIAPKVAGGPAKNIQYFGAGTRLSVL.

This clonotype has at least ten counts. This rearrangement joins TRBV7-3 to TRBJ2-5; D remains ambiguous. Trimming removed 2 bases from V and 1 base from J, with 5 bases in between. The germline V gene has CDR1 SGHTA and CDR2 FQGTGA. CDR3 length: 13 residues. In DNA form, the CDR3 reads TGTGCCAGCAGCTTAGGCACCCAAGAGACCCAGTACTTC. Protein: CASSLGTQETQYF.

This clonotype was observed a handful of times. The chain links TRBV24-1 to TRBJ2-7; possibly TRBD1 for D (5 bases). Germline CDR1 reads KGHDR; CDR2 reads SFDVKD. Between the trimmed V and J ends, which lost 9 bases and 1 base, there was a span of 9 bases. This CDR3 contains 12 residues. The DNA for the CDR3 is TGTGCCACCGCAGGGAATTCCTACGAGCAGTACTTC. Residues: CATAGNSYEQYF.

This chain joins TRBV4-3 and TRBJ2-3; 9 positions agree with TRBD2. Losses at the gene ends were 2 bases for V and 5 bases for J; bases not matched to a gene: 5. Germline values: CDR1 LGHNA, CDR2 YSLEER. The CDR3 loop spans 15 amino acids. CDR3: CASSQLLAGQDTQYF. In DNA form, the CDR3 reads TGCGCCAGCAGCCAACTTCTAGCGGGGCAAGATACGCAGTATTTT.

In its sample, this clonotype was seen many times. The CDR3 region is CASSLGDTYYEQYF. CDR3 DNA sequence: TGTGCCAGCAGCTTGGGGGACACTTACTACGAGCAGTACTTC. The V call is TRBV11-2, the J call TRBJ2-7, with D possibly matching TRBD1 (6 bases). The CDR3 is 14 amino acids. The germline V and J ends were trimmed by 3 bases and 3 bases, with 12 bases remaining between them. Germline CDR1 reads SGHAT; CDR2 reads FQNNGV. The variable domain in full, completed from reference TRBV11-2 and TRBJ2-7, reads EAGVAQSPRYKIIEKRQSVAFWCNPISGHATLYWYQQILGQGPKLLIQFQNNGVVDDSQLPKDRFSAERLKGVDSTLKIQPAKLEDSAVYLCASSLGDTYYEQYFGPGTRLTVT.

This clonotype was detected ten times or more. This chain links TRBV24-1 with TRBJ2-1, with TRBD2 identical over 11 bases. With 6 bases clipped from V and 5 bases from J, the junction kept 5 bases outside the gene matches. Germline lookup yields CDR1 KGHDR and CDR2 SFDVKD. The CDR3 contains 15 residues. The DNA for the CDR3 is TGTGCCACCAGTCCCCCGGGACTAGCGGACAATGAGCAGTTCTTC. This sequence encodes CATSPPGLADNEQFF.